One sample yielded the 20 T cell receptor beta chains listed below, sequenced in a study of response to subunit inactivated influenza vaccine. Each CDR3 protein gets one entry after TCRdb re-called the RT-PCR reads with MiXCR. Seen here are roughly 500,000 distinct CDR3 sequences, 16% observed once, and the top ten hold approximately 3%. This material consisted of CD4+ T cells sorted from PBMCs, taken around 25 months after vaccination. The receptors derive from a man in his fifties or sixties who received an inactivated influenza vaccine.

In nucleotides, the CDR3 is TGCAGCGTTGTTCTGATGTTCCGGCGGACAGATACGCAGTATTTT. It specifies CSVVLMFRRTDTQYF. The chain couples TRBV29-1 to TRBJ2-3; D is undetermined. Germline CDR1 is SQVTM and CDR2 is ANQGSEA. The CDR3 runs 15 residues. The V end was cut by 4 bases, the J end by 3 bases, with 17 bases between.

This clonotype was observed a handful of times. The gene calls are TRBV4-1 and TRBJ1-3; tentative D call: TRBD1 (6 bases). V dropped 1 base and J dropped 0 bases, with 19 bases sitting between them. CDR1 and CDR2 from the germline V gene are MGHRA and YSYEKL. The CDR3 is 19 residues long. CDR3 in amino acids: CASSQVQGFSGASGNTIYF. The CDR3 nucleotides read TGCGCCAGCAGCCAAGTTCAGGGTTTTTCAGGGGCCTCTGGAAACACCATATATTTT.

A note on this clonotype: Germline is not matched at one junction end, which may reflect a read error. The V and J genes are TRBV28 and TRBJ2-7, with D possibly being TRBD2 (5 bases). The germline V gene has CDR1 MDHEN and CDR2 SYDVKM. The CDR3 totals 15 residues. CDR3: CANSSWTPPKYEQYF. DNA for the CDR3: TGTGCCAACAGTTCCTGGACTCCACCTAAGTACGAGCAGTACTTC.

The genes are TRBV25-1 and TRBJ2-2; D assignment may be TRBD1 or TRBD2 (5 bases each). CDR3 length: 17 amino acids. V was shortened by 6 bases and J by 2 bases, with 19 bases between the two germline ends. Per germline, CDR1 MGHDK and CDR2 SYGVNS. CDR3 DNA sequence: TGTGCCAGCAGCGCTCGGGGCTCGGGCTCAAACACCGGGGAGCTGTTTTTT. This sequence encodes CASSARGSGSNTGELFF.

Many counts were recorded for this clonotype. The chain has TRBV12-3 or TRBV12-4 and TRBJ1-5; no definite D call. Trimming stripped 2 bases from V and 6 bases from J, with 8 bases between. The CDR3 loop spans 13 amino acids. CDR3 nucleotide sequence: TGTGCCAGCAGTTTACACAATACTCAGCCCCAGCATTTT. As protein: CASSLHNTQPQHF.

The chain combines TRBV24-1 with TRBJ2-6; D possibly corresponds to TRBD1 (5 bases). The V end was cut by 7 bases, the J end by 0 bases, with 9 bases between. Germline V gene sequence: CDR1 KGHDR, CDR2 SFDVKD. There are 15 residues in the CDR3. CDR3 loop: CATSPQGSGANVLTF. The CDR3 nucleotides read TGTGCCACCAGCCCCCAGGGCTCTGGGGCCAACGTCCTGACTTTC.

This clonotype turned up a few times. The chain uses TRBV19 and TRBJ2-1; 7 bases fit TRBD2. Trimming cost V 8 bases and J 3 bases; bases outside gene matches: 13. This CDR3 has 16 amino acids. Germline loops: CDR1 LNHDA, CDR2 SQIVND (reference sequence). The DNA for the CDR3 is TGTGCCAGTGGGGATAGGGCTAGCGGATACTACAATGAGCAGTTCTTC. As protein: CASGDRASGYYNEQFF.

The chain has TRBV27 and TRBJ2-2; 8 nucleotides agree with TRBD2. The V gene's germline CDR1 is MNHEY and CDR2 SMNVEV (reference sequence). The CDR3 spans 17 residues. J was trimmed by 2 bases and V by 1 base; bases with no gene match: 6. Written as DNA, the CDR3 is TGTGCCAGCAGTTTATTTTCCGGGGGGGTTAACACCGGGGAGCTGTTTTTT. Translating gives CASSLFSGGVNTGELFF.

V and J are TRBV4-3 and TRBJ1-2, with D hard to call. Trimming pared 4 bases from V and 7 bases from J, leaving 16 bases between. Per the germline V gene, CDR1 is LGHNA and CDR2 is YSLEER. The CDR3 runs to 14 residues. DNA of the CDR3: TGCGCCAGCAGCCCCGAGGACCGCGCGGTTGGCTACACCTTC. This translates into CASSPEDRAVGYTF.

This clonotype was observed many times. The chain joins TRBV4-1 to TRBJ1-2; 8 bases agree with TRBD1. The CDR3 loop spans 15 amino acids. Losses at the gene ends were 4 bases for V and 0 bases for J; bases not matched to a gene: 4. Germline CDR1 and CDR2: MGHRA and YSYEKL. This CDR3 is CASSRQGAANYGYTF. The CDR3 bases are TGCGCCAGCAGCCGGCAGGGGGCGGCTAACTATGGCTACACCTTC.

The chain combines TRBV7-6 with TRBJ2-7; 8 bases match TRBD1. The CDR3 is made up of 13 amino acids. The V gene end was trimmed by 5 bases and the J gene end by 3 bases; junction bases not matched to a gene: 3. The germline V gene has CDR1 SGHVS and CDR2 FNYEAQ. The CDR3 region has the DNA TGTGCCAGCAGCGCAGGGGGCAACTACGAGCAGTACTTC. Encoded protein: CASSAGGNYEQYF.

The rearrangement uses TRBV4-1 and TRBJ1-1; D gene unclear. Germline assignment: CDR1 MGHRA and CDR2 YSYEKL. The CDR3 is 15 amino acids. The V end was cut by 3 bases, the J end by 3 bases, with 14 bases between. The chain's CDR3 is CASSQGRLGDTEAFF. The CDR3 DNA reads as TGCGCCAGCAGCCAGGGGAGGCTAGGAGACACTGAAGCTTTCTTT.

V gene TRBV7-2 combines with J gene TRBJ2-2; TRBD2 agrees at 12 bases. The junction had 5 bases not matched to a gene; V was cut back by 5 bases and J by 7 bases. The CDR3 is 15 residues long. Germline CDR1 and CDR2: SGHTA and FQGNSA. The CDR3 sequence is CASSPTSGGFGELFF. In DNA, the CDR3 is TGTGCCAGCAGCCCCACTAGCGGGGGGTTCGGGGAGCTGTTTTTT.

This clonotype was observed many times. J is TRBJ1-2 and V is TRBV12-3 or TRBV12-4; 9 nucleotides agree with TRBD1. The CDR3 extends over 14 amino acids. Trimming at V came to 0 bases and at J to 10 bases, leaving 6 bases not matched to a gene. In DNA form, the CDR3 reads TGTGCCAGCAGTTTAGCGGGACAGGGTTTTGCCTACACCTTC. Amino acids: CASSLAGQGFAYTF.

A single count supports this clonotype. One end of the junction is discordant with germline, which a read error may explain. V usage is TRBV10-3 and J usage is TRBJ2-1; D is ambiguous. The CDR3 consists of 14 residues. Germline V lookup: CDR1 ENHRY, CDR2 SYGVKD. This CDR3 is CALSESVTGNEQFF. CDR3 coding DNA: TGTGCCCTCAGTGAGTCTGTAACGGGCAATGAGCAGTTCTTC.

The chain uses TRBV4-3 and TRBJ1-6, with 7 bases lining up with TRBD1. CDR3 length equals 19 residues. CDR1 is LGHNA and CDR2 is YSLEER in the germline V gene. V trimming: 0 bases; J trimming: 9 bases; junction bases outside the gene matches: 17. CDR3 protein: CASSQDPPPTGKGGSPLHF. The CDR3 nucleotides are TGCGCCAGCAGCCAAGATCCCCCTCCGACAGGGAAAGGCGGTTCACCCCTCCACTTT.

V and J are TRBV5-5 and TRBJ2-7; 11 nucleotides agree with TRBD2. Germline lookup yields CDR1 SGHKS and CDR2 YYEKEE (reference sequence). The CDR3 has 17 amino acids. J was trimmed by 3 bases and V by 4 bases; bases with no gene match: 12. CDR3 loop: CASSREAGTSGSYEQYF. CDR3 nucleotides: TGTGCCAGCAGCAGGGAGGCCGGGACTAGCGGAAGCTACGAGCAGTACTTC.

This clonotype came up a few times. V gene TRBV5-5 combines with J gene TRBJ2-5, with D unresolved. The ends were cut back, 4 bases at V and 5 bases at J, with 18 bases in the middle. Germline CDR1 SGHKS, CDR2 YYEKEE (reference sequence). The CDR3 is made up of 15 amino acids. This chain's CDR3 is CASSAWVRNEETQYF. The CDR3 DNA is TGTGCCAGCAGCGCCTGGGTAAGGAATGAGGAGACCCAGTACTTC.

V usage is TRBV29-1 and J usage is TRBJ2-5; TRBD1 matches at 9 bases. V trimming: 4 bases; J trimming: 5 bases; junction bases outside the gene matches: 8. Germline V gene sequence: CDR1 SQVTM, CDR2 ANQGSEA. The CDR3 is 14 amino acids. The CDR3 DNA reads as TGCAGCGTTGGCCCCGGGACAGGGAGGGAGACCCAGTACTTC. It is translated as CSVGPGTGRETQYF. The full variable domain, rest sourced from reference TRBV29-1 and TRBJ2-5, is SAVISQKPSRDICQRGTSLTIQCQVDSQVTMMFWYRQQPGQSLTLIATANQGSEATYESGFVIDKFPISRPNLTFSTLTVSNMSPEDSSIYLCSVGPGTGRETQYFGPGTRLLVL.

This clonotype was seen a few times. In DNA, the CDR3 is TGTGCCAGCAGTCGGGGTAACTATGGCTACACCTTC. This encodes CASSRGNYGYTF. The chain carries TRBV7-2 and TRBJ1-2; D is unclear. Trimming cost V 6 bases and J 1 base, with 6 bases left between them. CDR1 SGHTA and CDR2 FQGNSA come from the germline V gene. The CDR3 consists of 12 residues.